The 17 T cell receptor beta chains below all came from one sample that was sequenced in a study of T cells after yellow fever vaccination. TCRdb re-called the 5' RACE reads through MiXCR, storing one row per CDR3 protein. Counted here are some 100,000 distinct CDR3 sequences, roughly 6.8% occurring once; the ten biggest clones make up more than 2.5%. Sequences were derived from CD4+ T cells sorted from PBMCs, sampled about 41 days after the first yellow fever vaccination. All receptors come from a man aged 18 to 30 who received the YFV17D yellow fever vaccine.

This clonotype has more than one count but fewer than ten. The chain joins TRBV6-5 to TRBJ1-2; D uncertain. CDR3 size: 16 residues. With 2 bases removed from V and 1 base from J, the gap between germline ends came to 14 bases. CDR1 MNHEY and CDR2 SVGAGI come from the germline V gene. The CDR3 DNA reads as TGTGCCAGCAGTTACGGTTTGGGATGGGTTAACTATGGCTACACCTTC. Protein product: CASSYGLGWVNYGYTF.

There are many counts of this clonotype. V usage is TRBV5-1 and J usage is TRBJ1-1; 10 nucleotides agree with TRBD1. The CDR3 totals 16 residues. Looked up from germline, CDR1 is SGHRS and CDR2 is YFSETQ. V trimming: 4 bases; J trimming: 1 base; junction bases outside the gene matches: 7. The CDR3 DNA reads TGCGCCAGCAGCGAGGGGACAGGGGCTTCGAACACTGAAGCTTTCTTT. Encoded protein: CASSEGTGASNTEAFF.

This clonotype was recorded many times. The V gene is TRBV5-3, the J gene TRBJ1-5; D gene uncertain. TRBV5-3 is placed among ORFs of uncertain function. The V and J ends lost 6 bases and 7 bases respectively, with 17 bases between them. The CDR3 contains 14 residues. In DNA form, the CDR3 reads TGTGCCAGAACGCCCCGGATCGGAGGACAGCCCCAGCATTTT. Translated: CARTPRIGGQPQHF.

This clonotype was picked up many times. V gene TRBV11-2 combines with J gene TRBJ2-3, with TRBD1 identical over 10 bases. Per the germline V gene, CDR1 is SGHAT and CDR2 is FQNNGV. J gave up 1 base and V 6 bases, and 13 bases lay outside the gene matches. This CDR3 region has 18 residues. In DNA, the CDR3 is TGTGCCAGCAGGTTGACAGGGGGCGAACCGACCCGCACAGATACGCAGTATTTT. This encodes CASRLTGGEPTRTDTQYF.

The chain recombines TRBV20-1 with TRBJ2-1; 8 nucleotides match TRBD2. This CDR3 comprises 17 residues. The germline gives CDR1 DFQATT, CDR2 SNEGSKA (reference sequence). Trimming took 4 bases from V and 0 from J; bases not matched to a gene: 11. CDR3 residues: CSATVVGGGSSYNEQFF. Written as DNA, the CDR3 is TGCAGTGCTACGGTAGTTGGCGGGGGGAGCTCCTACAATGAGCAGTTCTTC.

This clonotype occurred once. The chain is built from TRBV5-4 and TRBJ2-5, with 7 bases aligning to TRBD2. The CDR3 contains 14 residues. In germline, CDR1 is SGHNT, CDR2 YYREEE (reference sequence). With 3 bases clipped from V and 3 bases from J, the junction kept 5 bases outside the gene matches. CDR3 in DNA: TGTGCCAGCAGCTCCCGGGGGGTGGAAGAGACCCAGTACTTC. Encoded protein: CASSSRGVEETQYF. Together with reference TRBV5-4 and TRBJ2-5, the CDR3 gives the full variable domain: ETGVTQSPTHLIKTRGQQVTLRCSSQSGHNTVSWYQQALGQGPQFIFQYYREEENGRGNFPPRFSGLQFPNYSSELNVNALELDDSALYLCASSSRGVEETQYFGPGTRLLVL.

This clonotype occurred many times. The CDR3 DNA reads TGTGCCAGCAGTAACCGGCCAGTACGACTGTTTTTT. Its protein product is CASSNRPVRLFF. The chain combines TRBV6-2 or TRBV6-3 with TRBJ1-4; D unresolved. Germline V CDR1 and CDR2: MNHEY, SVGEGT. The CDR3 length is 12 residues. The V end was cut by 5 bases, the J end by 13 bases, with 14 bases between.

This clonotype was recorded at least ten times. V usage is TRBV10-1 and J usage is TRBJ1-6; maybe TRBD1 (6 bases). Germline V lookup: CDR1 WNHNN, CDR2 SYGVQD (reference sequence). This CDR3 is built from 13 residues. V was pared by 5 bases and J by 8 bases, with 10 bases between. The CDR3 bases are TGCGCCAGCAGTCAGGGGTGGGATTCACCCCTCCACTTT. It translates to CASSQGWDSPLHF.

The CDR3 spells CSVGQGVPETQYF. CDR3 sequence (DNA): TGCAGCGTGGGACAGGGGGTTCCAGAGACCCAGTACTTC. The rearrangement links TRBV29-1 to TRBJ2-5; 11 positions match TRBD1. The trim removed 6 bases at V and 4 bases at J, leaving 4 bases unmatched. Germline V CDR1 and CDR2: SQVTM, ANQGSEA. The CDR3 extends over 13 amino acids.

This clonotype showed up many times. V gene TRBV7-9 combines with J gene TRBJ2-7; D unclear. Trimming removed 1 base at V and 6 bases at J, with 7 bases between. Germline CDR1 and CDR2: SEHNR and FQNEAQ (reference sequence). CDR3 size: 12 residues. For the CDR3, the DNA is TGTGCCAGCAGCTTAGGCGTCGCCGAGCAGTACGTC. Encoded protein: CASSLGVAEQYV.

This clonotype was observed at least ten times. The V call is TRBV20-1, the J call TRBJ1-4; 8 bases are a match to TRBD1. The germline V gene has CDR1 DFQATT and CDR2 SNEGSKA (reference sequence). The CDR3 is 15 amino acids. Trimming at V came to 0 bases and at J to 4 bases, leaving 4 bases not matched to a gene. The CDR3 here is CSARDIGQGNEKLFF. CDR3 bases: TGCAGTGCTAGAGATATCGGACAGGGTAATGAAAAACTGTTTTTT.

A few counts support this clonotype. Germline is not matched at one junction end, which may reflect a read error. The rearrangement uses TRBV7-7 and TRBJ2-3, with TRBD2 as a possible D gene (5 bases). CDR1 and CDR2 from the germline V gene are SSHAT and FNYEAQ (reference sequence). CDR3 length: 16 amino acids. The chain's CDR3 is CASSPLGGGVPDTQYF. In DNA form, the CDR3 reads TGTGCTAGCAGCCCACTAGGTGGAGGAGTCCCAGATACGCAGTATTTT. The full variable domain, rest sourced from reference TRBV7-7 and TRBJ2-3, is GAGVSQSPRYKVTKRGQDVTLRCDPISSHATLYWYQQALGQGPEFLTYFNYEAQPDKSGLPSDRFSAERPEGSISTLTIQRTEQRDSAMYRCASSPLGGGVPDTQYFGPGTRLTVL.

This clonotype was picked up many times. The V gene is TRBV2, the J gene TRBJ2-1, with D perhaps TRBD2 (5 bases). Trimming pared 2 bases from V and 3 bases from J, leaving 8 bases between. Germline V CDR1 and CDR2: SNHLY, FYNNEI. The CDR3 covers 14 residues. CDR3 nucleotide sequence: TGTGCCAGCAGTGAATCTACTAGCTACAATGAGCAGTTCTTC. Protein product: CASSESTSYNEQFF. Full variable domain (rest looked up from reference TRBV2 and TRBJ2-1): EPEVTQTPSHQVTQMGQEVILRCVPISNHLYFYWYRQILGQKVEFLVSFYNNEISEKSEIFDDQFSVERPDGSNFTLKIRSTKLEDSAMYFCASSESTSYNEQFFGPGTRLTVL.

This clonotype has a count of ten or more. This rearrangement joins TRBV12-3 or TRBV12-4 to TRBJ2-3, with D uncertain. V was pared by 3 bases and J by 6 bases, with 7 bases between. This CDR3 is 12 amino acids long. The CDR3 spells CASSLTVDTQYF. CDR3 in DNA: TGTGCCAGCAGTTTGACTGTCGATACGCAGTATTTT.

This clonotype was counted many times. The rearrangement uses TRBV18 and TRBJ1-2, with TRBD1 identical over 7 bases. CDR3 length: 15 residues. J lost 4 bases, V lost 0 bases, and 5 bases had no gene match. Germline V lookup: CDR1 KGHSH, CDR2 LQKENI. The CDR3 region is CASSPPGQESYGYTF. In DNA, the CDR3 is TGTGCCAGCTCACCACCTGGACAGGAGAGCTATGGCTACACCTTC.

V gene TRBV20-1 combines with J gene TRBJ2-7; D is unresolved. The CDR3 is made up of 11 amino acids. Germline V CDR1 and CDR2: DFQATT, SNEGSKA (reference sequence). The ends were cut back, 3 bases at V and 8 bases at J, with 11 bases in the middle. In DNA form, the CDR3 reads TGCAGTGCTAGGATGGGCAGGAAGCAGTACTTC. Amino acids: CSARMGRKQYF.

This clonotype was counted ten times or more. The chain links TRBV7-9 to TRBJ2-3; 8 bases align to TRBD2. The CDR3 contains 16 residues. Germline V gene data show CDR1 as SEHNR and CDR2 as FQNEAQ (reference sequence). Trimming removed 7 bases from V and 10 bases from J; junction bases left unmatched: 19. The CDR3 spells CASTPPGTSGWEAQYF. The CDR3 DNA reads as TGTGCCAGCACGCCTCCCGGGACTAGTGGATGGGAGGCGCAGTATTTT.